This paragraph reports one T cell receptor (beta chain). The sample comes from a study of T cell responses to AZD1222 COVID-19 vaccine. Germline loops: CDR1 MGHRA, CDR2 YSYEKL. The CDR3 has 14 residues. Trimming removed 0 bases from V and 4 bases from J, with 9 bases in between. Method: immunoSEQ multiplex PCR; TCRdb's copy keeps in-frame clones and lacks some. The table has around 78,000 clones, approximately 90% seen once. V gene TRBV4-1 combines with J gene TRBJ1-2, with unresolved D. This specimen consisted of peripheral blood, obtained on day 0 of MenACWY control vaccination. This clonotype was sampled from an adult in good health. The CDR3 DNA follows: TGCGCCAGCAGCCAAGAGGGCCTAACCTATGGCTACACCTTC. It specifies CASSQEGLTYGYTF.